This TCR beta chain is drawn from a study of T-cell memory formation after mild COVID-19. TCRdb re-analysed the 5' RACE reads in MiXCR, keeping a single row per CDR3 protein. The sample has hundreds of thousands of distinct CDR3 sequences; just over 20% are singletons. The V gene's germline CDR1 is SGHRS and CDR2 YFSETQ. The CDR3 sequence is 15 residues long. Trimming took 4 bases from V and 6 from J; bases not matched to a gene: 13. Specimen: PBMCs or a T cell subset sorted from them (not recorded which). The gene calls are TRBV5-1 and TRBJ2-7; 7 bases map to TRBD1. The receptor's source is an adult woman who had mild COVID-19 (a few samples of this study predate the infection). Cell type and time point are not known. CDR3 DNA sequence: TGCGCCAGCAGCAGATCAGGCCAGGGGGTCTCCGAGCAGTACTTC. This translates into CASSRSGQGVSEQYF.